This T cell receptor (beta chain) emerged from a study of cytomegalovirus exposure and HLA in healthy donors. Study information: One earlier analysis, a look at around 180 million T cells, found more than 100 million unique TCR beta sequences. The study, taken as a whole, reports: Based on reports, TCR beta sequences accurately predicted HLA-A and HLA-B alleles for most subjects. CMV serostatus alone was available as immune exposure information.

Vbeta (60) and Jbeta (13) primers were used in the PCR. Method: immunoSEQ multiplex PCR; TCRdb's copy keeps in-frame clones and lacks some. The sample consists of about 190,000 clones, about 77% of them appearing once. Worth noting for this clone: Its antigen is not known.

Germline CDR1 is MDHEN and CDR2 is SYDVKM. J lost 8 bases, V lost 7 bases, and 10 bases had no gene match. CDR3 length: 15 amino acids. This receptor was obtained from a young man in good health and CMV-seropositive. The sequencing input was PBMCs. The V gene is TRBV28, the J gene TRBJ1-4, with TRBD1 identical over 10 bases. In DNA form, the CDR3 reads TGTGCCAGCAACCGGAGCGGGACAGGGGAGGAAAAACTGTTTTTT. It encodes CASNRSGTGEEKLFF.